The 5 T cell receptor beta chains in this list originate from one sample, sequenced in a study of shared clonotypes between healthy human individuals. Here immunoSEQ multiplex PCR was the method, and the copy in TCRdb shows in-frame clones only, minus some. Among 2 million to 3 million clones listed, 85% to 95% were seen once. The sequenced sample consisted of naive CD4+ T cells sorted from blood. Subset indicated: CD45RA+ positively selected. The origin of the receptors is a man between 18 and 35 years old in good health.

This clone was observed a single time. The sample contains more than one DNA sequence encoding this CDR3. In DNA form, the CDR3 reads TGTGCCAGTAGTGGCGCAACTAATGAAAAACTGTTTTTT. This gives the protein CASSGATNEKLFF. The chain employs TRBV19 and TRBJ1-4; D remains unclear. The germline CDR1 and CDR2 sequences are LNHDA and SQIVND (reference sequence). This CDR3 has 13 amino acids. V dropped 5 bases and J dropped 0 bases, with 4 bases sitting between them.

This chain uses TRBV11-2 with TRBJ2-2; 9 nucleotides align to TRBD1. Germline loops: CDR1 SGHAT, CDR2 FQNNGV. The ends lost 5 bases at V and 4 bases at J; junction bases unmatched: 8. This CDR3 has 16 amino acids. CDR3: CASSPMGTGPTGELFF. The CDR3 region has the DNA TGTGCCAGCAGCCCCATGGGGACAGGGCCCACCGGGGAGCTGTTTTTT. The entire variable domain, with the rest obtained from reference TRBV11-2 and TRBJ2-2, is as follows: EAGVAQSPRYKIIEKRQSVAFWCNPISGHATLYWYQQILGQGPKLLIQFQNNGVVDDSQLPKDRFSAERLKGVDSTLKIQPAKLEDSAVYLCASSPMGTGPTGELFFGEGSRLTVL.

The CDR3 DNA follows: TGTGCCAGCAGCCTAGTGGGCAAAAACATTCAGTACTTC. Its protein product is CASSLVGKNIQYF. This sequence joins TRBV27 and TRBJ2-4; D not resolved. Per germline, CDR1 MNHEY and CDR2 SMNVEV (reference sequence). V lost 6 bases and J 3 bases, leaving 9 bases between the germline ends. The CDR3 length is 13 residues.

With regard to this clone: A read error may produce the germline difference seen at one junction end. The chain recombines TRBV7-7 with TRBJ2-2, with 7 bases lining up with TRBD1. This CDR3 is 15 amino acids long. In germline, CDR1 is SSHAT, CDR2 FNYEAQ (reference sequence). For the CDR3, the DNA is TGTGCTAGCAGCGCGACAGGGTCGAGCACCGGGGAGCTGTTTTTT. Its protein product is CASSATGSSTGELFF.

The chain links TRBV13 to TRBJ1-6; 10 bases match TRBD1. The CDR3 sequence is 15 residues long. The germline gives CDR1 PRHDT, CDR2 FYEKMQ (reference sequence). J lost 8 bases, V lost 4 bases, and 5 bases had no gene match. The CDR3 reads CASSSPGTGDSPLHF. The CDR3 bases are TGTGCCAGCAGCTCCCCGGGGACAGGGGATTCACCCCTCCACTTT. Full variable domain (outside the CDR3, taken from reference TRBV13 and TRBJ1-6): AAGVIQSPRHLIKEKRETATLKCYPIPRHDTVYWYQQGPGQDPQFLISFYEKMQSDKGSIPDRFSAQQFSDYHSELNMSSLELGDSALYFCASSSPGTGDSPLHFGNGTRLTVT.